Presented here are 20 T cell receptor beta chains from one specimen sequenced in a study of blood T cell repertoires in COVID-19. This table comes from immunoSEQ multiplex PCR, and its TCRdb copy is limited to in-frame clones, with some not included. The table lists around 140,000 clones, 88% of them singletons, with more than 2% in the top ten. The sequenced material came from peripheral blood. The receptors were gathered from a man aged 65-85 years with active COVID-19.

The genes are TRBV5-1 and TRBJ1-4, with D perhaps TRBD1 (5 bases). The CDR3 extends over 14 amino acids. Germline V gene data show CDR1 as SGHRS and CDR2 as YFSETQ. V was cut by 2 bases and J by 5 bases, with 10 bases left in between. The CDR3 DNA is TGCGCCAGCAGCTTTTGGGGGGGAAATGAAAAACTGTTTTTT. It codes for CASSFWGGNEKLFF.

This clone was seen repeatedly, ten times or more. The rearrangement uses TRBV10-3 and TRBJ1-3; maybe TRBD1 (6 bases). V was shortened by 6 bases and J by 0 bases, with 6 bases between the two germline ends. CDR1 and CDR2 from the germline V gene are ENHRY and SYGVKD. The CDR3 is 13 amino acids. This chain's CDR3 is CAIRDSSGNTIYF. The CDR3 DNA reads as TGTGCCATCAGGGACAGCTCTGGAAACACCATATATTTT.

The J gene is TRBJ2-2, the V gene TRBV10-3; TRBD2 matches at 9 bases. The trim removed 0 bases at V and 0 bases at J, leaving 5 bases unmatched. The CDR3 totals 18 residues. The germline V gene encodes CDR1 ENHRY and CDR2 SYGVKD. CDR3 DNA: TGTGCCATCAGTGAGTCGTTTAGCGGGAGCCCGAACACCGGGGAGCTGTTTTTT. Translated: CAISESFSGSPNTGELFF.

The CDR3 bases are TGTGCCAGCAGCTCCAGCGGGAGTGGGTACAATGAGCAGTTCTTC. As protein: CASSSSGSGYNEQFF. The rearrangement links TRBV5-4 to TRBJ2-1; 8 bases agree with TRBD2. Losses at the gene ends were 3 bases for V and 4 bases for J; bases not matched to a gene: 6. This CDR3 comprises 15 residues. The germline V gene encodes CDR1 SGHNT and CDR2 YYREEE (reference sequence).

The chain recombines TRBV25-1 with TRBJ2-1; 11 bases line up with TRBD2. The junction had 10 bases not matched to a gene; V was cut back by 4 bases and J by 2 bases. From germline, CDR1 is MGHDK and CDR2 SYGVNS. The CDR3 runs 18 residues. CDR3 DNA: TGTGCCAGCAGTGGCGGGACTAGCGGAAAGTTGGCCTACAATGAGCAGTTCTTC. Translating gives CASSGGTSGKLAYNEQFF.

V gene TRBV25-1 combines with J gene TRBJ2-4; tentative D call: TRBD2 (7 bases). Germline-derived CDR1 and CDR2 are MGHDK and SYGVNS. CDR3 length equals 16 residues. V lost 3 bases and J lost 5, with 17 bases in between. CDR3 DNA: TGTGCCAGCAGTGATGTCTTGGGGGAGGGGGAAAACATTCAGTACTTC. As protein: CASSDVLGEGENIQYF.

The chain links TRBV3-1 (or the pseudogene TRBV3-2) to TRBJ2-7; 7 bases are a match to TRBD2. CDR3 size: 13 residues. CDR1 is LGHDT and CDR2 is YNNKEL in the germline V gene (reference sequence). Unmatched junction bases numbered 3, after V lost 4 bases and J lost 3 bases. Here the CDR3 reads CASSPSGGYEQYF. The CDR3 DNA sequence: TGTGCCAGCAGCCCCTCGGGGGGCTACGAGCAGTACTTC.

The chain uses TRBV2 and TRBJ2-5; 11 bases match TRBD2. The CDR3 has 15 amino acids. CDR1 and CDR2 (germline): SNHLY, FYNNEI. V was pared by 6 bases and J by 9 bases, with 12 bases of the junction left unmatched. CDR3 amino acids: CASSGPGTSGNPQYF. In DNA, the CDR3 is TGTGCCAGCAGCGGCCCCGGGACTAGCGGAAACCCCCAGTACTTC.

This chain links TRBV6-5 with TRBJ2-7; the D gene is possibly TRBD2 (7 bases). Germline V gene sequence: CDR1 MNHEY, CDR2 SVGAGI. V was cut by 6 bases and J by 2 bases, with 17 bases left in between. The length of the CDR3 is 15 residues. The CDR3 DNA reads TGTGCCAGCAGCGGGCGAGGGGGGGCTACCTACGAGCAGTACTTC. Translation: CASSGRGGATYEQYF.

The gene calls are TRBV15 and TRBJ2-7, with 8 bases aligning to TRBD1. After removal of 3 bases from V and 7 bases from J, the junction contained 5 bases not matched to a gene. Germline CDR1 LNHNV, CDR2 YYDKDF (reference sequence). CDR3 size: 13 residues. The CDR3 spells CATSSFQGAEQYF. The CDR3, as DNA: TGTGCCACCAGCAGTTTCCAGGGGGCAGAGCAGTACTTC.

This clone was seen only once. The rearrangement joins TRBV28 to TRBJ1-1, with D tentatively TRBD1 (5 bases). CDR1 is MDHEN, CDR2 SYDVKM, per germline. This CDR3 spans 15 amino acids. Between the trimmed V and J ends, which lost 4 bases and 0 bases, there was a span of 12 bases. The CDR3 spells CASSSRRGLNTEAFF. The CDR3 bases are TGTGCCAGCAGTTCCAGAAGGGGCCTGAACACTGAAGCTTTCTTT.

This sequence joins TRBV6-5 and TRBJ2-7; 8 nucleotides align to TRBD1. Looked up from germline, CDR1 is MNHEY and CDR2 is SVGAGI. Trimming cost V 10 bases and J 0 bases; bases outside gene matches: 5. This CDR3 spans 13 amino acids. In nucleotides, the CDR3 is TGTGCCACCTTACAGGGGGTCTCCTACGAGCAGTACTTC. Its protein is CATLQGVSYEQYF.

The DNA of the CDR3 is TGTGCCAGCAGCTTGCGAGCCACGCCGGCTTTCTTT. As protein: CASSLRATPAFF. This sequence joins TRBV5-6 and TRBJ1-1; D remains ambiguous. The germline V and J ends were trimmed by 1 base and 11 bases, with 12 bases remaining between them. Germline CDR1 is SGHDT and CDR2 is YYEEEE. CDR3 size: 12 residues.

The V gene is TRBV5-4, the J gene TRBJ2-1; the match to TRBD2 covers 11 bases. From germline, CDR1 is SGHNT and CDR2 YYREEE (reference sequence). The CDR3 totals 15 residues. V was pared by 4 bases and J by 4 bases, with 4 bases of the junction left unmatched. The CDR3 loop is CASSPGTSGYNEQFF. The CDR3, as DNA: TGTGCCAGCAGCCCCGGGACTAGCGGTTACAATGAGCAGTTCTTC.

The V and J genes are TRBV14 and TRBJ2-5; D gene unclear. CDR3 size: 13 residues. V shed 1 base and J shed 5 bases, with 8 bases lying between them. CDR1 is SGHDN and CDR2 is FVKESK in the germline V gene. The CDR3 region is CASSQGPGETQYF. CDR3 DNA sequence: TGTGCCAGCAGCCAAGGACCCGGGGAGACCCAGTACTTC.

CDR3 in DNA: TGTGCCAGCAGCCCCCAGTCTGGAGGGGTTTACAATGAGCAGTTCTTC. This translates into CASSPQSGGVYNEQFF. The V call is TRBV9, the J call TRBJ2-1; D may be TRBD2 (6 bases). V was shortened by 4 bases and J by 4 bases, with 18 bases between the two germline ends. Germline lookup yields CDR1 SGDLS and CDR2 YYNGEE. The CDR3 is 16 residues long.

The genes are TRBV29-1 and TRBJ2-2; D possibly corresponds to TRBD2 (7 bases). The germline V gene has CDR1 SQVTM and CDR2 ANQGSEA. Trimming shortened V by 4 bases and J by 5 bases, and 11 bases separated the two germline ends. The CDR3 loop spans 13 amino acids. CDR3 sequence (DNA): TGCAGCGTTGCGGCGGGGGCGACCGGGGAGCTGTTTTTT. Protein product: CSVAAGATGELFF.

The chain recombines TRBV5-8 with TRBJ2-1; D is perhaps TRBD1 (6 bases). Trimming stripped 3 bases from V and 4 bases from J, with 11 bases between. Germline CDR1 and CDR2: SGHTS and YDEGEE. The CDR3 spans 14 residues. DNA of the CDR3: TGTGCCAGCAGCTCGGACAGAGGTTACAATGAGCAGTTCTTC. This sequence encodes CASSSDRGYNEQFF.

A few counts support this clone. The rearrangement joins TRBV4-1 to TRBJ2-1; 9 positions agree with TRBD2. The V gene's germline CDR1 is MGHRA and CDR2 YSYEKL. The CDR3 runs 16 residues. After removal of 2 bases from V and 7 bases from J, the junction contained 9 bases not matched to a gene. As DNA, the CDR3 is TGCGCCAGCAGCCAAATTAGCGGGAGTTCTTTAAATGAGCAGTTCTTC. It yields the protein CASSQISGSSLNEQFF.

The chain carries TRBV15 and TRBJ2-7; 9 positions match TRBD2. The junction had 10 bases not matched to a gene; V was cut back by 4 bases and J by 6 bases. CDR3 length: 15 residues. Germline V gene sequence: CDR1 LNHNV, CDR2 YYDKDF (reference sequence). The CDR3 sequence is CATSTPPGTSTEQYF. For the CDR3, the DNA is TGTGCCACCAGCACGCCCCCCGGGACTAGCACCGAGCAGTACTTC.